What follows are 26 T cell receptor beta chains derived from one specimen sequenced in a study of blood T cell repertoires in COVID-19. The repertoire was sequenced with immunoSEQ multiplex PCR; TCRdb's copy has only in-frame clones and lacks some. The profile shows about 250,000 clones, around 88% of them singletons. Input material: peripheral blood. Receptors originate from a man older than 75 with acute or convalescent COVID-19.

The CDR3 sequence: CASSSRGSNSPLHF. The CDR3 region has the DNA TGTGCCAGCAGCTCGAGGGGGAGTAATTCACCCCTCCACTTT. The chain uses TRBV7-6 and TRBJ1-6; TRBD1 might be the D (6 bases). V lost 4 bases, J lost 6 bases, and 10 bases lay in between. The V gene's germline CDR1 is SGHVS and CDR2 FNYEAQ. The CDR3 is made up of 14 amino acids. Filled out from reference TRBV7-6 and TRBJ1-6, the complete variable domain reads GAGVSQSPRYKVTKRGQDVALRCDPISGHVSLYWYRQALGQGPEFLTYFNYEAQQDKSGLPNDRFSAERPEGSISTLTIQRTEQRDSAMYRCASSSRGSNSPLHFGNGTRLTVT.

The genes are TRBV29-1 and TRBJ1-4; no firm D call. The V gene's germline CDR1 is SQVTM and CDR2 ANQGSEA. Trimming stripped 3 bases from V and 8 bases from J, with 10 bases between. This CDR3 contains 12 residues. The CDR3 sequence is CSVDEGGEKLFF. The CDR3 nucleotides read TGCAGCGTTGATGAGGGTGGGGAAAAACTGTTTTTT.

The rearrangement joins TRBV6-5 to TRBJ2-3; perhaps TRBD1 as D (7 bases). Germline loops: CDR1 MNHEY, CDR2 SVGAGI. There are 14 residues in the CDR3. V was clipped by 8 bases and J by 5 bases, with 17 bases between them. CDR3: CASPTPGGRDTQYF. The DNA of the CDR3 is TGTGCCAGCCCGACCCCAGGGGGGAGAGATACGCAGTATTTT.

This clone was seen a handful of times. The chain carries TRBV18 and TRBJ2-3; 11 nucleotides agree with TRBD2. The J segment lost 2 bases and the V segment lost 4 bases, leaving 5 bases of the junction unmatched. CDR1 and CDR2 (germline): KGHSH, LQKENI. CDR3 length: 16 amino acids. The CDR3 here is CASSLGTSGTTDTQYF. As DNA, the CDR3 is TGTGCCAGCTCACTCGGGACTAGCGGTACCACAGATACGCAGTATTTT. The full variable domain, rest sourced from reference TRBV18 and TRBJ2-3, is NAGVMQNPRHLVRRRGQEARLRCSPMKGHSHVYWYRQLPEEGLKFMVYLQKENIIDESGMPKERFSAEFPKEGPSILRIQQVVRGDSAAYFCASSLGTSGTTDTQYFGPGTRLTVL.

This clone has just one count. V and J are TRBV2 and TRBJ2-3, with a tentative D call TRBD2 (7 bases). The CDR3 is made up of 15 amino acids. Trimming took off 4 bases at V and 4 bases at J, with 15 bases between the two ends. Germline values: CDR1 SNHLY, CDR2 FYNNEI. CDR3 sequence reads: CASSGNRAGADTQYF. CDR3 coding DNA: TGTGCCAGCAGTGGAAACAGGGCGGGAGCAGATACGCAGTATTTT.

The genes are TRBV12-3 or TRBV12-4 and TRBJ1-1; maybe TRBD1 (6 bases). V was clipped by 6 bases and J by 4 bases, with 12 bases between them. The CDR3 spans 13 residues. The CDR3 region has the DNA TGTGCCAGCAGCCCCAGGGGTCCCACTGAAGCTTTCTTT. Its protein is CASSPRGPTEAFF.

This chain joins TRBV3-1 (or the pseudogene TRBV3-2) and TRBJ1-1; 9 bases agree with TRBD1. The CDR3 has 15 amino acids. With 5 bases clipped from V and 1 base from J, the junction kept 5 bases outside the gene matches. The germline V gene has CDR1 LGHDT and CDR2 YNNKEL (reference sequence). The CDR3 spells CASSKGTGRNTEAFF. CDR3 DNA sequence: TGTGCCAGCAGCAAAGGGACAGGGAGGAACACTGAAGCTTTCTTT.

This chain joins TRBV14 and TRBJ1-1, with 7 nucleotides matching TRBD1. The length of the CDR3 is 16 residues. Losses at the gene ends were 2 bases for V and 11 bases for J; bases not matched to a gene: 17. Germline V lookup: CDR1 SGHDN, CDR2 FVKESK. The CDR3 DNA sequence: TGTGCCAGCAGCCAACGAGGTCCTGACAGGGAAGGTTATGCTTTCTTT. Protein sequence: CASSQRGPDREGYAFF.

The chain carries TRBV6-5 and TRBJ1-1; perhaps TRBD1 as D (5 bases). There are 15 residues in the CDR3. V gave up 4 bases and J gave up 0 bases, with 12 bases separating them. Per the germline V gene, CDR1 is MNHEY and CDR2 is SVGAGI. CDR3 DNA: TGTGCCAGCAGTTCAGGGTGGAACATGAACACTGAAGCTTTCTTT. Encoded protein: CASSSGWNMNTEAFF.

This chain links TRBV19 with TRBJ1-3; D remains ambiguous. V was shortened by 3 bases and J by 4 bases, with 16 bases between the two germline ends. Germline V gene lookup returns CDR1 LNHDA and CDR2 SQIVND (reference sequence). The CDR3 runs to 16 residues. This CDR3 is CASSIALSVLGNTIYF. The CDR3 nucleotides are TGTGCCAGTAGTATCGCTTTGTCAGTCCTCGGAAACACCATATATTTT.

The CDR3 DNA reads as TGTGCCAGCAGCAAAACAGGCTTGGAGCAGTACTTC. Protein: CASSKTGLEQYF. The chain carries TRBV5-4 and TRBJ2-7; D is possibly TRBD1 (5 bases). CDR3 length: 12 amino acids. V lost 4 bases to trimming and J lost 7 bases, with 12 bases between them. The V gene's germline CDR1 is SGHNT and CDR2 YYREEE (reference sequence).

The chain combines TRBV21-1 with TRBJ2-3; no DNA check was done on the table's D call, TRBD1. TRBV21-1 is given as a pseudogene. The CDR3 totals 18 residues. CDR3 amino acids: CASSTTLDRSPSTDTQYF. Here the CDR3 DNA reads TGTGCCAGCAGCACTACCCTGGACAGGAGCCCTAGCACAGATACGCAGTATTTT.

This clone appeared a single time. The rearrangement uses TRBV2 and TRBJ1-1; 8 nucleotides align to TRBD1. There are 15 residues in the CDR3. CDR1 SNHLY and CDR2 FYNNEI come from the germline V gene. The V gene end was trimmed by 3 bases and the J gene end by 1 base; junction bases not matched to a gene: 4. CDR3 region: CASSEADRGNTEAFF. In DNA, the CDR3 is TGTGCCAGCAGTGAGGCAGACAGGGGGAACACTGAAGCTTTCTTT.

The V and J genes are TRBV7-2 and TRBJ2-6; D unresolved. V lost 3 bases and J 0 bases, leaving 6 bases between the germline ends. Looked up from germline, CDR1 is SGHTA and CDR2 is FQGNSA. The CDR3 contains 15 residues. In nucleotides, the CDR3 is TGTGCCAGCAGCTTTGAAGCCTCTGGGGCCAACGTCCTGACTTTC. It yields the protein CASSFEASGANVLTF.

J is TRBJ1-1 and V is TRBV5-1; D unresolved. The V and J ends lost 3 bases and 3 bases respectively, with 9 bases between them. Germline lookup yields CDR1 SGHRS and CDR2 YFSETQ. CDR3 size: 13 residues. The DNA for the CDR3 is TGCGCCAGCAGCTGGAGTAGAGACACTGAAGCTTTCTTT. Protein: CASSWSRDTEAFF.

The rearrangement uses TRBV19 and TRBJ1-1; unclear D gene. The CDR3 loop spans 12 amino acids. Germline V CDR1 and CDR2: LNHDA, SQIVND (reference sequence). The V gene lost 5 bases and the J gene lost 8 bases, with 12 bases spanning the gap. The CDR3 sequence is CASSWPAGEAFF. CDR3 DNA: TGTGCCAGTAGTTGGCCCGCGGGAGAAGCTTTCTTT. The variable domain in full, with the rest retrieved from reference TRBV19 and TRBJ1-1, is DGGITQSPKYLFRKEGQNVTLSCEQNLNHDAMYWYRQDPGQGLRLIYYSQIVNDFQKGDIAEGYSVSREKKESFPLTVTSAQKNPTAFYLCASSWPAGEAFFGQGTRLTVV.

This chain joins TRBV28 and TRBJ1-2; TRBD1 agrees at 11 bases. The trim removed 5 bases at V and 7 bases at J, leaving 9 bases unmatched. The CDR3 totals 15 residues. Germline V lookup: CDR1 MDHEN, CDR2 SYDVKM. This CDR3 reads CASSIDRDRGVGYTF. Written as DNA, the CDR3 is TGTGCCAGCAGTATAGACCGGGACAGGGGGGTTGGCTACACCTTC.

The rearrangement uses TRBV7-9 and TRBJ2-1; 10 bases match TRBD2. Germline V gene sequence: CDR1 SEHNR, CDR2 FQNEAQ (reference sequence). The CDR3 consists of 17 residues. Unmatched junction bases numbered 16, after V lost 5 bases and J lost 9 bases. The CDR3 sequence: CASSPPSGGASEREQFF. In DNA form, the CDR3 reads TGTGCCAGCAGCCCCCCCAGCGGGGGGGCCTCTGAGCGTGAGCAGTTCTTC.

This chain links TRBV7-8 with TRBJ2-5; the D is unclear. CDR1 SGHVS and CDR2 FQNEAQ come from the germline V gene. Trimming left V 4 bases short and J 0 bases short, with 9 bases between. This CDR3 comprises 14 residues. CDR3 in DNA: TGTGCCAGCAGCTCAGACACGTACCAAGAGACCCAGTACTTC. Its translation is CASSSDTYQETQYF.

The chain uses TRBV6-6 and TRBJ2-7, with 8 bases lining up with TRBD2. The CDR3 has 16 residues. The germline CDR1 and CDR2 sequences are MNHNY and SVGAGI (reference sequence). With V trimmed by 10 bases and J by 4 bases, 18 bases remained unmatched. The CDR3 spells CATTWNAGGGAYEQYF. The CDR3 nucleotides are TGTGCCACCACGTGGAATGCGGGGGGCGGGGCGTACGAGCAGTACTTC.

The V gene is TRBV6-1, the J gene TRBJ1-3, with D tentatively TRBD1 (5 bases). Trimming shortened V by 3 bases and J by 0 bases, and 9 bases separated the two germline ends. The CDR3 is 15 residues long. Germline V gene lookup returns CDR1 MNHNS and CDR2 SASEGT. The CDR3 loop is CASSERQGSGNTIYF. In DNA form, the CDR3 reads TGTGCCAGCAGTGAGAGGCAGGGCTCTGGAAACACCATATATTTT.

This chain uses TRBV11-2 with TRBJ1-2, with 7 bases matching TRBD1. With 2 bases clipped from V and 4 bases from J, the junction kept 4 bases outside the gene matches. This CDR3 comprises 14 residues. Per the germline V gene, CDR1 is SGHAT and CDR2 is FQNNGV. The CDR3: CASSLWTGSYGYTF. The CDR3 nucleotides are TGTGCCAGCAGCTTATGGACAGGCTCCTATGGCTACACCTTC.

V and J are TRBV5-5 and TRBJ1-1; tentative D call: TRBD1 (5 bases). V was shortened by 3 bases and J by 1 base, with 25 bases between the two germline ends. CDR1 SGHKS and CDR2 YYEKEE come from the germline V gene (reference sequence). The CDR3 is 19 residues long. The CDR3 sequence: CASSSIFTWGGSKNTEAFF. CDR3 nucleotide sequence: TGTGCCAGCAGCTCGATCTTCACCTGGGGGGGATCCAAGAACACTGAAGCTTTCTTT.

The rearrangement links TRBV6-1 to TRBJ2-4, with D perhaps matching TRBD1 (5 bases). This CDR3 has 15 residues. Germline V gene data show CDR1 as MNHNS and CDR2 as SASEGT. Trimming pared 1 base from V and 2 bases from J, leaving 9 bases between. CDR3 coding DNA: TGTGCCAGCAGTGAAGTTCTGGACACCAAAAACATTCAGTACTTC. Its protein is CASSEVLDTKNIQYF.

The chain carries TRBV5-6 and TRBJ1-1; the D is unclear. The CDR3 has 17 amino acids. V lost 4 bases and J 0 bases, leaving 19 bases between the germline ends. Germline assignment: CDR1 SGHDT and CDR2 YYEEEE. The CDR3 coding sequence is TGTGCCAGCAGCCTACTCCGGACTAACTGGGTGAACACTGAAGCTTTCTTT. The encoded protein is CASSLLRTNWVNTEAFF.

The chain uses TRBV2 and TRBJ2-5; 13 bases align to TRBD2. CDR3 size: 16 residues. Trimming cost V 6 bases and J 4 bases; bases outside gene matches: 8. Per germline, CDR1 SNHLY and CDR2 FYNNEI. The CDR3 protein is CASRRTSGSRGETQYF. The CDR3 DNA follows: TGTGCCAGCAGGAGGACTAGCGGGAGCCGAGGAGAGACCCAGTACTTC.